The sequence of this T cell receptor (beta chain) was determined in a study of CXCR3-negative and CXCR3-positive naive CD8 T cells. CD45RO-CCR7+CD27+CD95- defined naive CD8+ T cells. The TRB libraries of cDNA were built by UMI-labeled 5' RACE. TCRdb processed the 5' RACE reads again and assigns one entry to each CDR3 protein, with no DNA. The sample data list 130,000 or so distinct CDR3 sequences. The sequencing sample was made of naive CXCR3- CD8+ T cells from blood. As to subset: CD45RO-CCR7+CD27+CD95- naive CD8+ T cells lacking CXCR3 (TNR3-). This clonotype was sampled from a human donor in good health. Some clones in this sample may be carry-over from other donors' samples.

CDR3 residues: CSASPGALAGVYNEQFF. The rearrangement joins TRBV20-1 to TRBJ2-1; TCRdb calls TRBD1, which cannot be checked without DNA. This CDR3 comprises 17 residues. Germline V lookup: CDR1 DFQATT, CDR2 SNEGSKA (reference sequence).